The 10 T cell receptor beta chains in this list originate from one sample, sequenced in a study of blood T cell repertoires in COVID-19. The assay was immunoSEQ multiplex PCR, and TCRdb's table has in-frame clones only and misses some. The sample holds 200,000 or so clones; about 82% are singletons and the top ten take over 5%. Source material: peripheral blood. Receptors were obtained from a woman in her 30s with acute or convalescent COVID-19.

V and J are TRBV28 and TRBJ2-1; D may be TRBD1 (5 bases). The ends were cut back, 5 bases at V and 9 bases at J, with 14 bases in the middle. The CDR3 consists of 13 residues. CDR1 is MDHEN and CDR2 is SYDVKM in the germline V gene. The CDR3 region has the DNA TGTGCCAGCAGTCCCCTCACAGGTCCTGAGCAGTTCTTC. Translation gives CASSPLTGPEQFF.

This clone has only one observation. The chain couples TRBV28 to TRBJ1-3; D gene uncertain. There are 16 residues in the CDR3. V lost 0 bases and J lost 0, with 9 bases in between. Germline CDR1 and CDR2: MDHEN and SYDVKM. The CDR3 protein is CASSLWFGSSGNTIYF. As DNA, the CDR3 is TGTGCCAGCAGTTTATGGTTCGGGAGCTCTGGAAACACCATATATTTT.

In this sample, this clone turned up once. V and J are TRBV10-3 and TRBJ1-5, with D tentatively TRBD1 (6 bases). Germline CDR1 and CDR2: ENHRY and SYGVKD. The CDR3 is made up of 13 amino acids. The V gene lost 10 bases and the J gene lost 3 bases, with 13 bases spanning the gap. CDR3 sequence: CATQGPNNQPQHF. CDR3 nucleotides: TGTGCCACCCAGGGGCCGAACAATCAGCCCCAGCATTTT.

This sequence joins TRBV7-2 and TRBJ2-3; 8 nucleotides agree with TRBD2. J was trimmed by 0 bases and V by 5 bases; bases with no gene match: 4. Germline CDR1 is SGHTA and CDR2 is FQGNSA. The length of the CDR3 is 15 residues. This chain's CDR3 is CASSATSGSTDTQYF. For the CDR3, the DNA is TGTGCCAGCAGCGCAACTAGCGGAAGCACAGATACGCAGTATTTT.

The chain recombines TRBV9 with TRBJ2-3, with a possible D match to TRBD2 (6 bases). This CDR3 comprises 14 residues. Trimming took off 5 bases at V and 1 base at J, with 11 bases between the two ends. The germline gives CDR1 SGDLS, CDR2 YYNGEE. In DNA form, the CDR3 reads TGTGCCAGCAGTAGAGCGGGCCGCACAGATACGCAGTATTTT. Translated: CASSRAGRTDTQYF.

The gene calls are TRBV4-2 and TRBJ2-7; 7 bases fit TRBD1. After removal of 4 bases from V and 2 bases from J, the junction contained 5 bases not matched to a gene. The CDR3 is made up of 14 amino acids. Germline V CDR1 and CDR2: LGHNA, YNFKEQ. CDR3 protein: CASSRPGQTYEQYF. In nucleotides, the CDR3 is TGTGCCAGCAGCCGACCGGGACAGACCTACGAGCAGTACTTC.

CDR3 DNA: TGTGCCAGCAGCTTCGGGATCTCTGGAAACACCATATATTTT. Protein: CASSFGISGNTIYF. This chain connects TRBV7-2 to TRBJ1-3; no reliable D call. The CDR3 has 14 amino acids. Trimming stripped 3 bases from V and 0 bases from J, with 6 bases between. The germline gives CDR1 SGHTA, CDR2 FQGNSA.

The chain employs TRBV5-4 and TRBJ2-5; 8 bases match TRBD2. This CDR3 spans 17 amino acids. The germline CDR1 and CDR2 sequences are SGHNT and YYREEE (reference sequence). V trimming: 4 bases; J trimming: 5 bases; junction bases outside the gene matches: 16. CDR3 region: CASSPFAGGGRFETQYF. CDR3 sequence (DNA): TGTGCCAGCAGCCCCTTCGCGGGCGGGGGGAGGTTCGAGACCCAGTACTTC.

For the CDR3, the DNA is TGTGCCAGCAGCGTAGCTGGGAGTCCCCGAACAGATACGCAGTATTTT. Residues: CASSVAGSPRTDTQYF. The V and J genes are TRBV9 and TRBJ2-3, with a weak D call TRBD2 (5 bases). Looked up from germline, CDR1 is SGDLS and CDR2 is YYNGEE. Deletions cut 0 bases from V and 3 bases from J, with 14 bases between. The CDR3 covers 16 residues.

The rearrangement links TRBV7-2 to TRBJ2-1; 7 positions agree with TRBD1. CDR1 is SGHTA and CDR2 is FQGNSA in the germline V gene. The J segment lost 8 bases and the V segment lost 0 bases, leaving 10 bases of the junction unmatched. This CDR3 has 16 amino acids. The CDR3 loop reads CASSLARQGQGDEQFF. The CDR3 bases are TGTGCCAGCAGCTTAGCTAGGCAGGGGCAGGGGGATGAGCAGTTCTTC.